A selection of T cell receptor beta chains follows, all from one sample in a study of tumor T cells in aggressive B-cell lymphoma. Sequencing used immunoSEQ multiplex PCR; TCRdb keeps in-frame clones, though not all of them. The table has approximately 1,500 clones, 81% seen once. The sample comprised tumor tissue. Receptors originate from an adult with diffuse large B cell lymphoma. Each CDR3 is given with its conserved first and last residue. D genes are given only for firm matches. A row's size may be missing; if present it is once, few, many or a size class.

J: TRBJ2-3; D: .; V: TRBV29-1; length: 13; size: .; DNA: TGCAGCGTTGACCCCGCAGGCACAGATACGCAGTATTTT; CDR3: CSVDPAGTDTQYF
J: TRBJ2-5; D: .; V: TRBV27; length: 15; size: .; DNA: TGTGCCAGCAGTCCCCGGACAGTTGATCAGGAGACCCAGTACTTC; CDR3: CASSPRTVDQETQYF
J: TRBJ2-3; D: TRBD1; V: TRBV19; length: 16; size: .; DNA: TGTGCCAGTAGTATAGACTGGCAGGGGGATGCAGATACGCAGTATTTT; CDR3: CASSIDWQGDADTQYF
J: TRBJ2-3; D: TRBD2; V: TRBV15; length: 16; size: .; DNA: TGTGCCACCAGCAAAACGCTAGCGGGAGGGTCAGATACGCAGTATTTT; CDR3: CATSKTLAGGSDTQYF
J: TRBJ2-3; D: .; V: TRBV6-1; length: 12; size: .; DNA: TGTGCCAGCACAACAGGACCCAATACGCAGTATTTT; CDR3: CASTTGPNTQYF
J: TRBJ1-2; D: .; V: TRBV5-5; length: 15; size: .; DNA: TGTGCCAGCAGCTTGTACGACAGCCAACTCTATGGCTACACCTTC; CDR3: CASSLYDSQLYGYTF
J: TRBJ1-2; D: TRBD1; V: TRBV19; length: 13; size: .; DNA: TGTGCCAGTAGTATCAGGACAGGGGGGGGCTACACCTTC; CDR3: CASSIRTGGGYTF
J: TRBJ2-3; D: TRBD1; V: TRBV7-9; length: 15; size: .; DNA: TGTGCCAGCAGCGGGGGACAGGGGGGGGCAGATACGCAGTATTTT; CDR3: CASSGGQGGADTQYF
J: TRBJ1-4; D: TRBD1; V: TRBV15; length: 16; size: .; DNA: TGTGCCACCAGCAGGGATCGGACAGGGGGCGGTGAAAAACTGTTTTTT; CDR3: CATSRDRTGGGEKLFF
J: TRBJ1-1; D: TRBD1; V: TRBV29-1; length: 13; size: .; DNA: TGCAGCGTTGAGGACAGGACGAACACTGAAGCTTTCTTT; CDR3: CSVEDRTNTEAFF
J: TRBJ1-4; D: TRBD1; V: TRBV14; length: 14; size: .; DNA: TGTGCCAGCAGCCCGGGACAGAGGAATGAAAAACTGTTTTTT; CDR3: CASSPGQRNEKLFF
J: TRBJ2-3; D: TRBD2; V: TRBV5-6; length: 18; size: .; DNA: TGTGCCAGCAGCTTGTGGGGTCCAGCGGGAGGTGTCCCAGATACGCAGTATTTT; CDR3: CASSLWGPAGGVPDTQYF
J: TRBJ2-7; D: TRBD2; V: TRBV6-6; length: 14; size: .; DNA: TGTGCCAGCAGTCACCGGGAGGAGTCCCACGAGCAGTACTTC; CDR3: CASSHREESHEQYF
J: TRBJ2-1; D: .; V: TRBV29-1; length: 14; size: .; DNA: TGCAGCGTGCCCCATGGAGCCTGGTACAATGAGCAGTTCTTC; CDR3: CSVPHGAWYNEQFF
J: TRBJ2-1; D: TRBD1; V: TRBV14; length: 15; size: once; DNA: TGTGCCAGCAGCCAAGGGGGGACAGGGGGCAATGAGCAGTTCTTC; CDR3: CASSQGGTGGNEQFF
J: TRBJ1-1; D: .; V: TRBV18; length: 14; size: .; DNA: TGTGCCAGCTCACCAGGGAAGACAGTCTATGAAGCTTTCTTT; CDR3: CASSPGKTVYEAFF
J: TRBJ2-5; D: .; V: TRBV15; length: 13; size: .; DNA: TGTGCCACCAGGGGGACGGGGGAAGAGACCCAGTACTTC; CDR3: CATRGTGEETQYF
J: TRBJ2-1; D: TRBD2; V: TRBV9; length: 15; size: .; DNA: TGTGCCAGCAATTTACTAGCGGCCCCCTACAATGAGCAGTTCTTC; CDR3: CASNLLAAPYNEQFF
J: TRBJ1-3; D: .; V: TRBV5-6; length: 16; size: .; DNA: TGTGCCAGCAGCTTGGCTGGGGGGAACTCTGGAAACACCATATATTTT; CDR3: CASSLAGGNSGNTIYF
J: TRBJ1-4; D: TRBD1; V: TRBV5-1; length: 15; size: .; DNA: TGCGCCAGCAGCCCACAGGGGGCGATGAGTGAAAAACTGTTTTTT; CDR3: CASSPQGAMSEKLFF
J: TRBJ1-4; D: TRBD1; V: TRBV11-2; length: 15; size: .; DNA: TGTGCCAGCAGCTTAGTACCAGGGGGCGGTGAAAAACTGTTTTTT; CDR3: CASSLVPGGGEKLFF
J: TRBJ2-1; D: .; V: TRBV29-1; length: 14; size: .; DNA: TGCAGCGTTGACACGGGGAGATCTGGTTATGAGCAGTTCTTC; CDR3: CSVDTGRSGYEQFF
J: TRBJ2-3; D: .; V: TRBV4-1; length: 19; size: once; DNA: TGCGCCAGCAGCCAAGTAACGCGGGACAGCGGCACACGGGCAGATACGCAGTATTTT; CDR3: CASSQVTRDSGTRADTQYF
J: TRBJ2-5; D: .; V: TRBV15; length: 14; size: .; DNA: TGTGCCACCAGCAGATCCCAGGGTTTTGAGACCCAGTACTTC; CDR3: CATSRSQGFETQYF
J: TRBJ2-5; D: .; V: TRBV6-5; length: 14; size: .; DNA: TGTGCCAGCAGTTACTCGAGGGTCCAAGAGACCCAGTACTTC; CDR3: CASSYSRVQETQYF
J: TRBJ1-1; D: .; V: TRBV10-3; length: 13; size: .; DNA: TGTGCCATCAGCCAGGGTTGGCGGACTGAAGCTTTCTTT; CDR3: CAISQGWRTEAFF
J: TRBJ1-1; D: .; V: TRBV19; length: 15; size: .; DNA: TGTGTCAGTAGTATAGCTAACAGGTGGAACACTGAAGCTTTCTTT; CDR3: CVSSIANRWNTEAFF
J: TRBJ1-4; D: .; V: TRBV4-3; length: 14; size: .; DNA: TGCGCCAGCAGCTCGACAACAACTAATGAAAAACTGTTTTTT; CDR3: CASSSTTTNEKLFF
J: TRBJ2-5; D: TRBD2; V: TRBV5-4; length: 17; size: .; DNA: TGTGCCAGCAGCTTTAACCTAGCGGGACTCTTCCAAGAGACCCAGTACTTC; CDR3: CASSFNLAGLFQETQYF
J: TRBJ2-2; D: TRBD2; V: TRBV11-2; length: 13; size: .; DNA: TGTGCCAGCAGCTGGGGGGGGGCCGGGGAGCTGTTTTTT; CDR3: CASSWGGAGELFF
J: TRBJ2-7; D: .; V: TRBV4-3; length: 15; size: .; DNA: TGCGCCAGCAGCCAAGGATTAGCGACAGGATACGAGCAGTACTTC; CDR3: CASSQGLATGYEQYF
J: TRBJ1-5; D: TRBD1; V: TRBV5-1; length: 14; size: .; DNA: TGCGCCAGCAGCTTGGGGACAGGGAATCAGCCCCAGCATTTT; CDR3: CASSLGTGNQPQHF
J: TRBJ2-7; D: TRBD2; V: TRBV19; length: 16; size: .; DNA: TGTGCCAGTAGTATTACAACTAGCGGGCCCTCCTACGAGCAGTACTTC; CDR3: CASSITTSGPSYEQYF
J: TRBJ2-5; D: .; V: TRBV18; length: 15; size: .; DNA: TGTGCCAGCTCACCAATGCTGGGGGGGCAGGGAGAGCAGTACTTC; CDR3: CASSPMLGGQGEQYF
J: TRBJ2-1; D: TRBD2; V: TRBV18; length: 16; size: .; DNA: TGTGCCAGCTCCCATTCCGGAACGGGAGGTTTTAATGAGCAGTTCTTC; CDR3: CASSHSGTGGFNEQFF
J: TRBJ2-1; D: .; V: TRBV19; length: 14; size: .; DNA: TGTGCCAGTAGAATGCCAGGGGATTTCAATGAGCAGTTCTTC; CDR3: CASRMPGDFNEQFF
J: TRBJ2-3; D: TRBD2; V: TRBV7-2; length: 16; size: .; DNA: TGTGCCAGCAGAACACTAGCGGGCGGGGACGCAGATACGCAGTATTTT; CDR3: CASRTLAGGDADTQYF
J: TRBJ1-2; D: .; V: TRBV30; length: 12; size: few; DNA: TGTGCCTGGACGGCAGGATCCTATGGCTACACCTTC; CDR3: CAWTAGSYGYTF
J: TRBJ1-1; D: .; V: TRBV11-3; length: 13; size: .; DNA: TGTGCCAGCAGCTTAATAAAGAACACTGAAGCTTTCTTT; CDR3: CASSLIKNTEAFF
J: TRBJ2-5; D: TRBD2; V: TRBV5-1; length: 16; size: .; DNA: TGCGCCAGCCAATGGGGGGGTAGCGGGACCCAAGAGACCCAGTACTTC; CDR3: CASQWGGSGTQETQYF
J: TRBJ2-7; D: TRBD2; V: TRBV7-2; length: 16; size: once; DNA: TGTGCCAGCAGCTTAGTGTCTAGCGGGAGGTCCTACGAGCAGTACTTC; CDR3: CASSLVSSGRSYEQYF
J: TRBJ2-2; D: .; V: TRBV7-3; length: 14; size: .; DNA: TGTGACAGCAGCTTAATTTTAAACACCGGGGAGCTGTTTTTT; CDR3: CDSSLILNTGELFF
J: TRBJ2-1; D: .; V: TRBV5-1; length: 14; size: .; DNA: TGCGCCAGCAGCTCTCTACTAAGTTCCACTGAGCAGTTCTTC; CDR3: CASSSLLSSTEQFF
J: TRBJ2-3; D: .; V: TRBV9; length: 16; size: .; DNA: TGTGCCAGCAGCTATACGGGACACCCTCTTTCAGATACGCAGTATTTT; CDR3: CASSYTGHPLSDTQYF
J: TRBJ2-2; D: .; V: TRBV9; length: 13; size: few; DNA: TGTGCCAGTGGAGAGGGTAACACCGGGGAGCTGTTTTTT; CDR3: CASGEGNTGELFF
J: TRBJ2-3; D: .; V: TRBV29-1; length: 13; size: .; DNA: TGCAGCGTTGAACTCCGGGGTACAGATACGCAGTATTTT; CDR3: CSVELRGTDTQYF
J: TRBJ1-2; D: .; V: TRBV20-1; length: 11; size: .; DNA: TGCAGTGCTAGAGTCGCGTATGGCTACACCTTC; CDR3: CSARVAYGYTF
J: TRBJ2-3; D: .; V: TRBV27; length: 13; size: once; DNA: TGTGCCAGCAGTTTGTTTCTCCTAGATACGCAGTATTTT; CDR3: CASSLFLLDTQYF